This T cell receptor beta chain was captured in a study of blood T cell repertoires in COVID-19. Germline loops: CDR1 ENHRY, CDR2 SYGVKD. Trimming removed 8 bases from V and 4 bases from J; junction bases left unmatched: 4. The CDR3 length is 12 residues. Using immunoSEQ multiplex PCR, the repertoire was profiled, and TCRdb retains in-frame clones only, with some absent. The table lists some 460,000 clones, roughly nine tenths of them singletons. Sequencing was done on a sample of PBMCs or T cells enriched from blood (not recorded which). The chain employs TRBV10-3 and TRBJ2-5; 7 bases agree with TRBD1. This TCR was recovered from a woman under 30 who had recovered from COVID-19. DNA of the CDR3: TGTGCCATCTCGGGGACAGTAGAGACCCAGTACTTC. Protein: CAISGTVETQYF.